The sequence of this T cell receptor (beta chain) was determined in a study of CD8 T cells in Susac syndrome. This clonotype was picked up one time. TCR beta from blood CD8+ and CD4+ T cells was sequenced. FACS was used to enrich TEMRA cells, whereas the CD8+ and CD4+ T cells were obtained by negative isolation. Trimming took 2 bases from V and 3 from J, leaving 11 bases between them. The germline CDR1 and CDR2 sequences are LGHDT and YNNKEL (reference sequence). The length of the CDR3 is 15 residues. Reverse transcription of about 0.45 to 1 ug RNA was carried out with random hexamers. Amplification of TCR beta CDR3 by immunoSEQ multiplex PCR spanned 54 Vbeta and 13 Jbeta. TCRdb re-called the immunoSEQ multiplex PCR reads with MiXCR, one entry per CDR3 protein. The sample has some 190,000 distinct CDR3 sequences; roughly 94% are singletons.

Material for sequencing was CD4+ T cells from PBMCs. This receptor was taken from a human donor in good health. The chain is built from TRBV3-1 and TRBJ2-1; perhaps TRBD2 as D (6 bases). CDR3 coding DNA: TGTGCCAGCAGCCAAAGCGCGACTAGCTACAATGAGCAGTTCTTC. Its translation: CASSQSATSYNEQFF.